There are many counts of the clone carrying this TCR beta chain. CDR1 is LGHNA and CDR2 is YSLEER in the germline V gene. Trimming took off 0 bases at V and 11 bases at J, with 14 bases between the two ends. The CDR3 runs to 15 residues. This sample was taken from a study of T-cell reconstitution after alpha-beta-depleted transplantation in children. Molecular barcoding with unique molecular identifiers was used for the TCRbeta library. TCRdb reanalysed the PCR reads using MiXCR and keeps one entry per CDR3 protein. The repertoire holds hundreds of thousands of distinct CDR3 sequences, with 9.5% to 15% as singletons.

The origin of this receptor is a human donor who donated a stem cell graft to a child with acute lymphoblastic leukemia. The chain couples TRBV4-3 to TRBJ1-6; D gene uncertain. This material consisted of PBMCs from the stem cell graft donor, taken from the stem cell graft. DNA of the CDR3: TGCGCCAGCAGCCAAGACCTGCGGGTAGGAGCACCCCTCCACTTT. Its protein is CASSQDLRVGAPLHF.